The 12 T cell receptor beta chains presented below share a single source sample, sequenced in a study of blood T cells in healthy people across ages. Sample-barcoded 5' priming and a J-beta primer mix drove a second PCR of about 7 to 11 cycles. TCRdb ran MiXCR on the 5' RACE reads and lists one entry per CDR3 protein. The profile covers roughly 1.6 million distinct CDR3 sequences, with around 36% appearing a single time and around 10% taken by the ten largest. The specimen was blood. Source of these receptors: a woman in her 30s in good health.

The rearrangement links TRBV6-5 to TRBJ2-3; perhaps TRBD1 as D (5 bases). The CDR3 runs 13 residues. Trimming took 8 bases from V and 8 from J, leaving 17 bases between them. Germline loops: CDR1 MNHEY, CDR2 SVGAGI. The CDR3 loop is CASGDSGRGTQYF. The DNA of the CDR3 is TGTGCCAGCGGTGACAGTGGTCGTGGTACGCAGTATTTT.

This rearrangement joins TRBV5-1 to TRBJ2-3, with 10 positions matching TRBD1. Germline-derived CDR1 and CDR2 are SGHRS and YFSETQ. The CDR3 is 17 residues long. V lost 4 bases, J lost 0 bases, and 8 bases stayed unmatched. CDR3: CASSALETGGSTDTQYF. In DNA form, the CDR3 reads TGCGCCAGCAGCGCCCTTGAGACAGGGGGCAGCACAGATACGCAGTATTTT.

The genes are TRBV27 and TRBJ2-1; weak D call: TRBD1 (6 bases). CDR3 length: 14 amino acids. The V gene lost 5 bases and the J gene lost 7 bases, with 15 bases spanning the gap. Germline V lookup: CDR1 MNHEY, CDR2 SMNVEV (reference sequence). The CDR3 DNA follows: TGTGCCAGCAGTCTCCAGGGGAGAGGGAATGAGCAGTTCTTC. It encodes CASSLQGRGNEQFF.

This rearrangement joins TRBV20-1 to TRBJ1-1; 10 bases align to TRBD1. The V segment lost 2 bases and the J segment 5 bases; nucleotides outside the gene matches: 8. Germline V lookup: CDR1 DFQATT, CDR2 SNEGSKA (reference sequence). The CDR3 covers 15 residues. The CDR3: CSARQTGGAGTEAFF. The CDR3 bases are TGCAGTGCTAGACAGACAGGGGGCGCCGGTACTGAAGCTTTCTTT.

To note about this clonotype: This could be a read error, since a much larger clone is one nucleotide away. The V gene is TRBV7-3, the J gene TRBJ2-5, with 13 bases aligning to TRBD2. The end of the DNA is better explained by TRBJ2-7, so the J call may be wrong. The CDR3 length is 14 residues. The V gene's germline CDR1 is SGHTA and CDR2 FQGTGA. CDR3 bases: TGTGCCAACAGCCGCGGACTAGCGGGAGACGAGCAGTACTTC. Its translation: CANSRGLAGDEQYF.

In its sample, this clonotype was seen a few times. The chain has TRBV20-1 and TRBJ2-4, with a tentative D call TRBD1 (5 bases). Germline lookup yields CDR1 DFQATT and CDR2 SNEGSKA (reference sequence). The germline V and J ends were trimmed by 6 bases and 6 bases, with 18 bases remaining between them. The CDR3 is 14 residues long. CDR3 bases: TGCAGTGCCCCGAAAGGCGAAGGGGTAAACATTCAGTACTTC. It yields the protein CSAPKGEGVNIQYF.

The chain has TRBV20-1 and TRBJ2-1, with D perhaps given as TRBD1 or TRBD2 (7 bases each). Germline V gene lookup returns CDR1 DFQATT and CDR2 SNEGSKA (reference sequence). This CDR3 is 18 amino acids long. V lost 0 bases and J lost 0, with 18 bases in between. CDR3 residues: CSARDQGGGIFSYNEQFF. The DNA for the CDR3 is TGCAGTGCTAGAGATCAGGGGGGGGGGATCTTCTCCTACAATGAGCAGTTCTTC.

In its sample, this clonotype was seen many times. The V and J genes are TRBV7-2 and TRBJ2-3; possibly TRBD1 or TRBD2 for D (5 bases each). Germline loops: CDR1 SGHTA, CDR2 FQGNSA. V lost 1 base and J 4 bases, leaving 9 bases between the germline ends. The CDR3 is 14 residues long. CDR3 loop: CASSLVQEADTQYF. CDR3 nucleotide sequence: TGTGCCAGCAGCTTAGTACAGGAGGCAGATACGCAGTATTTT.

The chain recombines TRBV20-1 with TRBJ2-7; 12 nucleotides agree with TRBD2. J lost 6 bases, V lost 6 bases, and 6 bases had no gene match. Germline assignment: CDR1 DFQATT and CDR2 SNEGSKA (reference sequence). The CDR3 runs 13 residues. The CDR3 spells CSAMTSGGTEQYF. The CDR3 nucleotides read TGCAGTGCAATGACTAGCGGGGGTACCGAGCAGTACTTC.

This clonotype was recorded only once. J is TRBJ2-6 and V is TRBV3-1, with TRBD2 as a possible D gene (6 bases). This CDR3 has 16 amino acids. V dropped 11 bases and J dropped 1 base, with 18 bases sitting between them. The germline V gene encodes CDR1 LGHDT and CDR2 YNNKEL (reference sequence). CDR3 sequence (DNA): TGTGCCGGCTCCCCGGACTACACATCTGGGGCCAACGTCCTGACTTTC. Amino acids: CAGSPDYTSGANVLTF.

The CDR3 DNA reads as TGTGCCAGCAGCGTACTAGACACTGAAGCTTTCTTT. It yields the protein CASSVLDTEAFF. This chain joins TRBV6-1 and TRBJ1-1; D gene ambiguous. The CDR3 contains 12 residues. The germline CDR1 and CDR2 sequences are MNHNS and SASEGT. V was shortened by 6 bases and J by 3 bases, with 8 bases between the two germline ends.

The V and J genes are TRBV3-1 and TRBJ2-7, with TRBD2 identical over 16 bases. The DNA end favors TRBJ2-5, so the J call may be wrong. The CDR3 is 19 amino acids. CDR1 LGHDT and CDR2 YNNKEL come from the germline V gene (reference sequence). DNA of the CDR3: TGTGCCAGCAGCCAACCTCCGGGACTAGCGGGAGGGACCCCAGAGACCCAGTACTTC. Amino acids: CASSQPPGLAGGTPETQYF.